This T cell receptor (beta chain) was sequenced during a study of T cell responses to AZD1222 COVID-19 vaccine. At the level of the study: Pooling was applied to second doses at about 4 or about 12 weeks. Study results and limitations: Baseline seropositivity characterized only six AZD1222 recipients.

Turning to this clone: What it recognizes is unknown.

The protocol was immunoSEQ multiplex PCR, while the TCRdb copy is restricted to in-frame clones and leaves out a portion. The data hold some 180,000 clones, with over 80% observed a single time. The V end lost 6 bases, the J end lost 0 bases, and 12 bases lay between the germline ends. Germline assignment: CDR1 LNHDA and CDR2 SQIVND (reference sequence). The CDR3 is made up of 15 amino acids. This rearrangement joins TRBV19 to TRBJ2-4; maybe TRBD2 (5 bases). The sequence was collected from an adult in good health. The sample consisted of peripheral blood, taken on day 0 of AZD1222 vaccination. CDR3 loop: CASREEGRAKNIQYF. In nucleotides, the CDR3 is TGTGCCAGTAGGGAGGAAGGACGAGCCAAAAACATTCAGTACTTC.